These 8 T cell receptor beta chains share one sample of origin, sequenced in a study of PD-1 blockade in classical Hodgkin lymphoma. Specified time point: cycle 4 day 1 (C4D1), after 6 weeks of nivolumab. Autologous stem cell transplantation was followed by relapse in every patient, and brentuximab vedotin exposure varied. Libraries were prepared by immunoSEQ multiplex PCR; TCRdb keeps only in-frame clonotypes and omits some of them. The sample lists around 50,000 clones, 90% seen once, with 14% in the top ten. The source was peripheral blood mononuclear cells (PBMCs), collected before the fourth cycle of nivolumab. All receptors derive from a human donor with classical Hodgkin lymphoma.

V usage is TRBV5-5 and J usage is TRBJ1-2; D is perhaps TRBD1 (6 bases). V lost 0 bases to trimming and J lost 3 bases, with 9 bases between them. Germline-derived CDR1 and CDR2 are SGHKS and YYEKEE (reference sequence). CDR3 length: 14 amino acids. DNA for the CDR3: TGTGCCAGCAGCTTGGAGCCAGGGGACTATGGCTACACCTTC. Translating it yields CASSLEPGDYGYTF.

The chain combines TRBV7-9 with TRBJ2-3, with unresolved D. V shed 5 bases and J shed 2 bases, with 20 bases lying between them. Germline assignment: CDR1 SEHNR and CDR2 FQNEAQ (reference sequence). This CDR3 region has 17 residues. DNA of the CDR3: TGTGCCAGCAGCCCGATCGACACCTCCCCTGCCACAGATACGCAGTATTTT. It encodes CASSPIDTSPATDTQYF.

This chain links TRBV6-1 with TRBJ2-3, with 9 bases aligning to TRBD2. The ends lost 4 bases at V and 4 bases at J; junction bases unmatched: 9. The CDR3 is 16 residues long. CDR1 and CDR2 (germline): MNHNS, SASEGT. CDR3 coding DNA: TGTGCCAGCAGTGTCCAGGTAGCGGGAGTCCCAGATACGCAGTATTTT. Translating it yields CASSVQVAGVPDTQYF.

This rearrangement joins TRBV18 to TRBJ2-1; no definite D call. The CDR3 is 13 residues long. Deletions cut 0 bases from V and 9 bases from J, with 9 bases between. Germline lookup yields CDR1 KGHSH and CDR2 LQKENI. In DNA form, the CDR3 reads TGTGCCAGCTCACCACCGGGTAATGGTGAGCAGTTCTTC. Encoded protein: CASSPPGNGEQFF.

The chain employs TRBV5-4 and TRBJ1-1; a possible D gene is TRBD1 (6 bases). Germline V gene data show CDR1 as SGHNT and CDR2 as YYREEE (reference sequence). The V end lost 0 bases, the J end lost 4 bases, and 10 bases lay between the germline ends. The CDR3 loop spans 14 amino acids. The CDR3 spells CASSLGQGRTEAFF. DNA for the CDR3: TGTGCCAGCAGCTTGGGGCAGGGGCGCACTGAAGCTTTCTTT.

The table lists this clone with a count of one. V usage is TRBV19 and J usage is TRBJ1-1; no firm D call. The ends were cut back, 5 bases at V and 7 bases at J, with 5 bases in the middle. The germline CDR1 and CDR2 sequences are LNHDA and SQIVND (reference sequence). This CDR3 spans 10 amino acids. CDR3 region: CASSAIEAFF. As DNA, the CDR3 is TGTGCCAGTAGTGCAATTGAAGCTTTCTTT. The whole variable domain, remainder taken from reference TRBV19 and TRBJ1-1, is DGGITQSPKYLFRKEGQNVTLSCEQNLNHDAMYWYRQDPGQGLRLIYYSQIVNDFQKGDIAEGYSVSREKKESFPLTVTSAQKNPTAFYLCASSAIEAFFGQGTRLTVV.

This clone has just a few counts. The gene calls are TRBV4-1 and TRBJ1-5; D gene unclear. The CDR3 has 13 amino acids. The germline CDR1 and CDR2 sequences are MGHRA and YSYEKL. The V end lost 0 bases, the J end lost 9 bases, and 9 bases lay between the germline ends. For the CDR3, the DNA is TGCGCCAGCAGCCAAGATCAGGCGAGGCCCCAGCATTTT. Amino acid sequence: CASSQDQARPQHF.

The chain joins TRBV19 to TRBJ2-1, with D unclear. Germline V gives CDR1 LNHDA, CDR2 SQIVND (reference sequence). There are 14 residues in the CDR3. Deletions cut 7 bases from V and 8 bases from J, with 18 bases between. The CDR3 DNA is TGTGCCAGTAAAGTCGGCAGCCTCGGCGATGAGCAGTTCTTC. This gives the protein CASKVGSLGDEQFF.